Following are 12 T cell receptor beta chains from one sample sequenced in a study of T cell repertoires and Cas9 in healthy adults. Here immunoSEQ multiplex PCR was the method, and the copy in TCRdb shows in-frame clones only, minus some. This repertoire shows tens of thousands of clones, roughly nine tenths found once; its top ten account for roughly 1.5%. Material: CD4+ effector T cells (CD127+, CD25-, CD137-, CD154-) from PBMCs; culture status not recorded. These receptors were collected from a human donor in good health.

In DNA, the CDR3 is TGTGCCAGCAGTTTAAGAGGGGGGGGTGACAGTTCCTACGAGCAGTACTTC. It yields the protein CASSLRGGGDSSYEQYF. The chain has TRBV28 and TRBJ2-7, with D perhaps TRBD2 (7 bases). This CDR3 region has 17 residues. V shed 2 bases and J shed 1 base, with 18 bases lying between them. The germline V gene has CDR1 MDHEN and CDR2 SYDVKM.

This rearrangement joins TRBV11-2 to TRBJ2-2; 7 bases map to TRBD1. Germline V gene lookup returns CDR1 SGHAT and CDR2 FQNNGV. V shed 3 bases and J 6 bases; nucleotides not matched to a gene: 1. CDR3 length: 13 amino acids. The CDR3: CASSFQGAGELFF. DNA for the CDR3: TGTGCCAGCAGCTTCCAGGGGGCCGGGGAGCTGTTTTTT. The complete variable domain, with remaining parts taken from reference TRBV11-2 and TRBJ2-2, reads EAGVAQSPRYKIIEKRQSVAFWCNPISGHATLYWYQQILGQGPKLLIQFQNNGVVDDSQLPKDRFSAERLKGVDSTLKIQPAKLEDSAVYLCASSFQGAGELFFGEGSRLTVL.

J is TRBJ1-4 and V is TRBV21-1; no DNA check was done on the table's D call, TRBD1. TRBV21-1 is shown as a pseudogene. This CDR3 region has 14 residues. For the CDR3, the DNA is TGTGCCAGCAACAAGAGGTGGGACAGTGAAAGACTGTTTTTT. Protein product: CASNKRWDSERLFF.

The V and J genes are TRBV28 and TRBJ1-2; no firm D call. Trimming left V 5 bases short and J 6 bases short, with 13 bases between. In germline, CDR1 is MDHEN, CDR2 SYDVKM. There are 13 residues in the CDR3. DNA for the CDR3: TGTGCCAGCAGTCCTAAGTGGGCGGATGGCTACACCTTC. This translates into CASSPKWADGYTF.

The chain couples TRBV28 to TRBJ1-1, with a weak D call TRBD1 (6 bases). From germline, CDR1 is MDHEN and CDR2 SYDVKM. Trimming stripped 6 bases from V and 3 bases from J, with 17 bases between. This CDR3 has 15 residues. CDR3 DNA sequence: TGTGCCAGCAGCGTTTGGGGGCGAGGCCACACTGAAGCTTTCTTT. Translating it yields CASSVWGRGHTEAFF.

The chain joins TRBV7-2 to TRBJ2-5; D is unresolved. The germline V gene has CDR1 SGHTA and CDR2 FQGNSA. The CDR3 extends over 11 amino acids. V was trimmed by 5 bases and J by 3 bases, leaving 4 bases between them. The CDR3 DNA reads as TGTGCCAGCAGCCCGAAAGAGACCCAGTACTTC. The encoded protein is CASSPKETQYF.

The CDR3 sequence is CASSPQGYDYGYTF. The CDR3 DNA sequence: TGTGCCAGCAGTCCACAGGGGTATGACTATGGCTACACCTTC. This rearrangement joins TRBV6-5 to TRBJ1-2; TRBD1 aligns across 7 bases. Germline assignment: CDR1 MNHEY and CDR2 SVGAGI. The CDR3 loop spans 14 amino acids. Trimming at V came to 5 bases and at J to 3 bases, leaving 6 bases not matched to a gene.

The chain carries TRBV5-1 and TRBJ1-1; weak D call: TRBD1 (5 bases). The CDR3 runs 15 residues. Germline V gene data show CDR1 as SGHRS and CDR2 as YFSETQ. The V and J ends lost 3 bases and 4 bases respectively, with 16 bases between them. CDR3 amino acids: CASSSGHGDATEAFF. The DNA for the CDR3 is TGCGCCAGCAGCTCTGGACACGGCGATGCCACTGAAGCTTTCTTT.

The CDR3: CASSLTGGYNEKLFF. The CDR3 DNA reads TGTGCCAGCAGCTTAACGGGGGGCTACAATGAAAAACTGTTTTTT. This chain links TRBV7-2 with TRBJ1-4; a weak D match, TRBD1 (6 bases). V dropped 2 bases and J dropped 5 bases, with 12 bases sitting between them. Germline CDR1 and CDR2: SGHTA and FQGNSA. CDR3 size: 15 residues.

The rearrangement joins TRBV7-9 to TRBJ2-3; 9 positions agree with TRBD2. Germline V gene data show CDR1 as SEHNR and CDR2 as FQNEAQ (reference sequence). V shed 1 base, J shed 1 base, and the junction held 0 bases outside the gene matches. This CDR3 contains 15 residues. The CDR3 DNA reads TGTGCCAGCAGCTTAGGGACTAGCGGCACAGATACGCAGTATTTT. Translation: CASSLGTSGTDTQYF.

This clone was observed a handful of times. The V and J genes are TRBV14 and TRBJ1-2, with TRBD1 as a possible D gene (5 bases). V was pared by 3 bases and J by 3 bases, with 11 bases between. The CDR3 is 14 residues long. Per germline, CDR1 SGHDN and CDR2 FVKESK. The CDR3 is CASSQGRQDYGYTF. The CDR3 bases are TGTGCCAGCAGCCAGGGACGGCAAGACTATGGCTACACCTTC.

J is TRBJ1-3 and V is TRBV5-1, with D maybe TRBD1 (5 bases). The V gene's germline CDR1 is SGHRS and CDR2 YFSETQ. V lost 3 bases, J lost 4 bases, and 14 bases lay in between. This CDR3 contains 15 residues. The CDR3 spells CASSSSGTRGNTIYF. The CDR3 nucleotides are TGCGCCAGCAGCTCCTCCGGGACCCGAGGAAACACCATATATTTT. Using reference TRBV5-1 and TRBJ1-3 for the parts outside the CDR3, the full variable domain is KAGVTQTPRYLIKTRGQQVTLSCSPISGHRSVSWYQQTPGQGLQFLFEYFSETQRNKGNFPGRFSGRQFSNSRSEMNVSTLELGDSALYLCASSSSGTRGNTIYFGEGSWLTVV.